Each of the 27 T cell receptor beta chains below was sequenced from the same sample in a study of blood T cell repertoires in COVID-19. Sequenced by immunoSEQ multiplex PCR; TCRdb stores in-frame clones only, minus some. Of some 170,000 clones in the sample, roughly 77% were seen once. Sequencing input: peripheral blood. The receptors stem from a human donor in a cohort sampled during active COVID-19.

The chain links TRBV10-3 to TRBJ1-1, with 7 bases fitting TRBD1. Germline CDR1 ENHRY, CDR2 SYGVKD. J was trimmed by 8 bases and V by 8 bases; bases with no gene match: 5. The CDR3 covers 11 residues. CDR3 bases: TGTGCCATCGCGGGACAGATGGAAGCTTTCTTT. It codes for CAIAGQMEAFF.

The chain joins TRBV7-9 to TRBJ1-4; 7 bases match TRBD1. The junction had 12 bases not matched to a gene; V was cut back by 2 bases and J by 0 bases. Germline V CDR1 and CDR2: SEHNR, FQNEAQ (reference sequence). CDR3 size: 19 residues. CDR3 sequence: CASSLPRGTASATNEKLFF. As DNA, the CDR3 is TGTGCCAGCAGCTTACCTCGAGGGACAGCGAGTGCAACTAATGAAAAACTGTTTTTT. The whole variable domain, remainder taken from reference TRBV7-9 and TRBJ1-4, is DTGVSQNPRHKITKRGQNVTFRCDPISEHNRLYWYRQTLGQGPEFLTYFQNEAQLEKSRLLSDRFSAERPKGSFSTLEIQRTEQGDSAMYLCASSLPRGTASATNEKLFFGSGTQLSVL.

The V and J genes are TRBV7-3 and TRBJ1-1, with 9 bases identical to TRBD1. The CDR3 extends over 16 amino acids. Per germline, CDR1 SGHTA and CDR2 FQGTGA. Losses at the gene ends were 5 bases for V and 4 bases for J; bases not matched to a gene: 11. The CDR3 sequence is CASSHHTGGMGTEAFF. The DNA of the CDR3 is TGTGCCAGCAGCCACCACACAGGGGGCATGGGCACTGAAGCTTTCTTT.

The CDR3 region has the DNA TGTGCCAGCAGCTTGACCGGGACAGGGGAGGATGGCTACACCTTC. Its translation: CASSLTGTGEDGYTF. The chain joins TRBV5-4 to TRBJ1-2; 10 positions agree with TRBD1. The CDR3 extends over 15 amino acids. The junction had 6 bases not matched to a gene; V was cut back by 1 base and J by 6 bases. Germline CDR1 reads SGHNT; CDR2 reads YYREEE (reference sequence).

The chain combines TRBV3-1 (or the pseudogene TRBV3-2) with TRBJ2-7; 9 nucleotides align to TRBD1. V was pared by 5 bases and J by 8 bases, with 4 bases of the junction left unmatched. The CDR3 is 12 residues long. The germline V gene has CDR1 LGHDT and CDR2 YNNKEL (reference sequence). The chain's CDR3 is CASSSGTGKQYF. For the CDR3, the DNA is TGTGCCAGCAGCTCCGGGACAGGGAAGCAGTACTTC.

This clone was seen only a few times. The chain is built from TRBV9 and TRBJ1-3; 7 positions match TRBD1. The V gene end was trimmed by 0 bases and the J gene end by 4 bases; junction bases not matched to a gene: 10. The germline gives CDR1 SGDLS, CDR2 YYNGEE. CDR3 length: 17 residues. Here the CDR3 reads CASSVETGLDMGNTIYF. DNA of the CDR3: TGTGCCAGCAGCGTAGAGACAGGGCTTGATATGGGAAACACCATATATTTT.

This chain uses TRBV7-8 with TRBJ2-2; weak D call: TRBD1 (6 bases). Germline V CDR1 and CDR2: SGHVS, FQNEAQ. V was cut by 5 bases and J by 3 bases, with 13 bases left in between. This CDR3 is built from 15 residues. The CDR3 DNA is TGTGCCAGCAGCCTTATCAGGGGAGACACCGGGGAGCTGTTTTTT. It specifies CASSLIRGDTGELFF.

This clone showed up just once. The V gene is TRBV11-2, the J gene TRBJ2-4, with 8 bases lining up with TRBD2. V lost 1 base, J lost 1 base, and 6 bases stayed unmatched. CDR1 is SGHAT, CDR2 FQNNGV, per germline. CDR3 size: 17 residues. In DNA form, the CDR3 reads TGTGCCAGCAGCTTAGCCGGACGCGGGGGGGCCAAAAACATTCAGTACTTC. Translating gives CASSLAGRGGAKNIQYF.

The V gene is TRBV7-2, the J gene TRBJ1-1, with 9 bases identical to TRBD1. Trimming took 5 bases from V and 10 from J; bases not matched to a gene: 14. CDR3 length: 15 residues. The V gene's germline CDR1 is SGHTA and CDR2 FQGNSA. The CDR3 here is CASSAHKPGQGRAFF. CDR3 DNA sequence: TGTGCCAGCAGCGCACACAAACCGGGACAGGGCCGAGCTTTCTTT.

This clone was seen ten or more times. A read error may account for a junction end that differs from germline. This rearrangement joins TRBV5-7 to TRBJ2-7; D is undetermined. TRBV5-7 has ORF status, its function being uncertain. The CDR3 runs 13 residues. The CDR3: CASSLLRPNSHPF. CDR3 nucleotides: TGTGCCAGCAGCTTGTTACGCCCTAATAGTCACCCCTTC.

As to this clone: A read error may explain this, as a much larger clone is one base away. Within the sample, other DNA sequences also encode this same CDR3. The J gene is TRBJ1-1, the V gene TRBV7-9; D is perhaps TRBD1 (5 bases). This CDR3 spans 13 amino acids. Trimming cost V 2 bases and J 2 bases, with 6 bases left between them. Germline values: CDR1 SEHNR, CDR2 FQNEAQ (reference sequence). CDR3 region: CASSLQGNTEAFF. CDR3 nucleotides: TGTGCCAGCAGCTTACAGGGAAACACTGAAGCTTTCTTT. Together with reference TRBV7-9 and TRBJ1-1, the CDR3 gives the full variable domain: DTGVSQNPRHKITKRGQNVTFRCDPISEHNRLYWYRQTLGQGPEFLTYFQNEAQLEKSRLLSDRFSAERPKGSFSTLEIQRTEQGDSAMYLCASSLQGNTEAFFGQGTRLTVV.

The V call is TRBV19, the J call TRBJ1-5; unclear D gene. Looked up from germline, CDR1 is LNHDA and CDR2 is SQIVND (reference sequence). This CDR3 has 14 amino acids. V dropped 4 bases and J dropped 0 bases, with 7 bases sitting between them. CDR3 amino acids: CASSNSYSNQPQHF. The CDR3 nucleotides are TGTGCCAGTAGTAACAGCTATAGCAATCAGCCCCAGCATTTT.

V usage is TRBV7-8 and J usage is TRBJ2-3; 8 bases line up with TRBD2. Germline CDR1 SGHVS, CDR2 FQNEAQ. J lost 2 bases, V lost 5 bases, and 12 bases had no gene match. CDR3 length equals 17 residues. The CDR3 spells CASSPLGAGENTDTQYF. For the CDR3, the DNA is TGTGCCAGCAGCCCGTTGGGAGCGGGGGAGAACACAGATACGCAGTATTTT.

The DNA for the CDR3 is TGTGCCAGCAGTAACCGGGACAGGGGGCGCGGTCAGCCCCAGCATTTT. Encoded protein: CASSNRDRGRGQPQHF. The chain recombines TRBV28 with TRBJ1-5; 12 nucleotides match TRBD1. CDR3 length: 16 amino acids. J lost 6 bases, V lost 5 bases, and 8 bases had no gene match. Per the germline V gene, CDR1 is MDHEN and CDR2 is SYDVKM.

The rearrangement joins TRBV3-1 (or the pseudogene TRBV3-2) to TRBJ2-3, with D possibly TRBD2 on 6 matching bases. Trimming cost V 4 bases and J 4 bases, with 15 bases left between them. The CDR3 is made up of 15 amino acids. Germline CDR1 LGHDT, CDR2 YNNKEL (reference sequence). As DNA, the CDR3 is TGTGCCAGCAGCCCCCTTGCGGGAATGGCAGATACGCAGTATTTT. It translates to CASSPLAGMADTQYF.

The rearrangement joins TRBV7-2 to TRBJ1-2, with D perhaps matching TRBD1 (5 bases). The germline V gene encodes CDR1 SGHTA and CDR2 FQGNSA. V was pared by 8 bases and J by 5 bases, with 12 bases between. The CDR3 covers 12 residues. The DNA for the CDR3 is TGTGCCAGCCGCCGGGGGACTTATGGCTACACCTTC. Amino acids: CASRRGTYGYTF.

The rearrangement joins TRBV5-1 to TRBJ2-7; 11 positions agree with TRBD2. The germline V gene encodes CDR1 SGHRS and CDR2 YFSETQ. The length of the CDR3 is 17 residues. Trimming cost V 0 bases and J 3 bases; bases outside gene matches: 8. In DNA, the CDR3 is TGCGCCAGCAGCTTGGCCACTACTAGCGGGGGTTACTACGAGCAGTACTTC. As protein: CASSLATTSGGYYEQYF.

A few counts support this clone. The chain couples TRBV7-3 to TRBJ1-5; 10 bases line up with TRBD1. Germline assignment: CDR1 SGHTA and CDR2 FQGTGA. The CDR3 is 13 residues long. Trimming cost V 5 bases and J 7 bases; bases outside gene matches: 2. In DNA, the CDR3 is TGTGCCAGCAGCAGGACAGGGGGGCAGCCCCAGCATTTT. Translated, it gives CASSRTGGQPQHF.

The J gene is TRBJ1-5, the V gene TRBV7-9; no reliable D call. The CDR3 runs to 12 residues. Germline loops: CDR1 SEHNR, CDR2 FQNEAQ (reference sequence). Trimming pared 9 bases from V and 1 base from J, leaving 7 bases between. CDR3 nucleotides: TGTGCCAGGCCGGGGAGCAATCAGCCCCAGCATTTT. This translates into CARPGSNQPQHF.

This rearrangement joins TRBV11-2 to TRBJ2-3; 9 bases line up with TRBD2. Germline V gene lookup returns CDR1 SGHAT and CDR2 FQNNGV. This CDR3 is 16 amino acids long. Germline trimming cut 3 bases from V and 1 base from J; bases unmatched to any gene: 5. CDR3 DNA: TGTGCCAGCAGCTTGAAGCGGGGGGATGGCACAGATACGCAGTATTTT. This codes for CASSLKRGDGTDTQYF.

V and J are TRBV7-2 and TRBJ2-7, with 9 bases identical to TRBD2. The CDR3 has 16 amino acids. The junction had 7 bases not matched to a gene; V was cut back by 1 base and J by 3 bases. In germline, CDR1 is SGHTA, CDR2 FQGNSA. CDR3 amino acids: CASSLGAGGGHYEQYF. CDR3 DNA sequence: TGTGCCAGCAGCTTAGGGGCGGGAGGGGGCCACTACGAGCAGTACTTC.

This CDR3 reads CASSLNRGSSNQPQHF. DNA of the CDR3: TGTGCCAGCTCACTCAACAGGGGATCGAGCAATCAGCCCCAGCATTTT. The rearrangement links TRBV18 to TRBJ1-5, with 7 bases that match TRBD1. CDR1 KGHSH and CDR2 LQKENI come from the germline V gene. The CDR3 consists of 16 residues. Trimming removed 4 bases from V and 1 base from J; junction bases left unmatched: 7. Full variable domain (missing parts from reference TRBV18 and TRBJ1-5): NAGVMQNPRHLVRRRGQEARLRCSPMKGHSHVYWYRQLPEEGLKFMVYLQKENIIDESGMPKERFSAEFPKEGPSILRIQQVVRGDSAAYFCASSLNRGSSNQPQHFGDGTRLSIL.

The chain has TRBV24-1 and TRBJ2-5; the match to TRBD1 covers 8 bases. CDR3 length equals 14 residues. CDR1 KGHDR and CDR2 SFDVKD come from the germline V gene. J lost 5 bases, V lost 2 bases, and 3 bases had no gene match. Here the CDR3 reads CATSDWTGSETQYF. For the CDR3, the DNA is TGTGCCACCAGTGATTGGACAGGGTCGGAGACCCAGTACTTC.

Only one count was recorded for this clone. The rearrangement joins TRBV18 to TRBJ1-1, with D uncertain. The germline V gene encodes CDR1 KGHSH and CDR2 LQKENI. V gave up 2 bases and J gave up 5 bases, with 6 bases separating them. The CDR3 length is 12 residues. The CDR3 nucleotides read TGTGCCAGCTCACCAGGTGAGACTGAAGCTTTCTTT. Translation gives CASSPGETEAFF.

The CDR3 spells CASSFTGGRPYEQYF. The CDR3 nucleotides read TGTGCCAGCAGTTTTACAGGGGGTCGGCCCTACGAGCAGTACTTC. The rearrangement links TRBV5-8 to TRBJ2-7; 8 nucleotides match TRBD1. V lost 5 bases to trimming and J lost 2 bases; unmatched junction nucleotides: 9. The CDR3 has 15 residues. From germline, CDR1 is SGHTS and CDR2 YDEGEE.

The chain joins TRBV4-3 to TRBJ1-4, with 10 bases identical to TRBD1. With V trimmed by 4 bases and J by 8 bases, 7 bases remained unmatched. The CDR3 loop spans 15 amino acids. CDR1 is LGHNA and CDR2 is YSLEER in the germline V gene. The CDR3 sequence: CASSPGTGEGEKLFF. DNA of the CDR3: TGCGCCAGCAGCCCCGGGACAGGGGAGGGAGAAAAACTGTTTTTT.

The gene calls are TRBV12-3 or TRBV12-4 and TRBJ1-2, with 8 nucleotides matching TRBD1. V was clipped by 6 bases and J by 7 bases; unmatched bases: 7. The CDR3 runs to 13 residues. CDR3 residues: CASSQPTGVGYTF. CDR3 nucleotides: TGTGCCAGCAGCCAACCGACAGGGGTTGGCTACACCTTC.